The 29 T cell receptor beta chains listed next were all sequenced from one sample in a study of human T cells and chemical hapten exposure. Indicated time point: patch test 1, 2 weeks after DPC sensitization. The sample's treatment: therapeutic diphenylcyclopropenone sensitization with weekly scalp DPC. Using its own MiXCR run on the RACE reads, TCRdb lists one record per CDR3 protein. This sample yields nearly 80,000 distinct CDR3 sequences, of which 10% to 13% are seen a single time; 1.1% to 1.5% belongs to the top ten. This material consisted of whole blood, taken in connection with sensitization to the hapten diphenylcyclopropenone (DPC). Receptor source: a woman aged 45-65 years with alopecia areata. Some clones in this sample may be carry-over from other donors' samples.

At least ten counts were recorded for this clonotype. The chain carries TRBV29-1 and TRBJ2-3; D tentatively reads TRBD1 or TRBD2 (6 bases each). This CDR3 contains 15 residues. V was clipped by 0 bases and J by 6 bases, with 16 bases between them. Germline V gene sequence: CDR1 SQVTM, CDR2 ANQGSEA. CDR3 in amino acids: CSVEERGTGSDTQYF. The CDR3 region has the DNA TGCAGCGTTGAAGAGAGGGGGACTGGTTCTGATACGCAGTATTTT.

The chain employs TRBV20-1 and TRBJ2-7; 12 nucleotides agree with TRBD2. The CDR3 sequence is 15 residues long. The V and J ends lost 0 bases and 3 bases, in that order; junction bases with no gene match: 3. Germline assignment: CDR1 DFQATT and CDR2 SNEGSKA (reference sequence). The CDR3 reads CSAREGLAGRYEQYF. The CDR3 DNA sequence: TGCAGTGCTAGAGAGGGACTAGCGGGCCGCTACGAGCAGTACTTC.

J is TRBJ1-6 and V is TRBV20-1; D not certain. V lost 6 bases and J 0 bases, leaving 15 bases between the germline ends. Germline CDR1 is DFQATT and CDR2 is SNEGSKA (reference sequence). The CDR3 spans 16 residues. In DNA form, the CDR3 reads TGCAGTGCCGCTCCGCCCGGGAGCTCCTATAATTCACCCCTCCACTTT. Protein product: CSAAPPGSSYNSPLHF.

In its sample, this clonotype was seen a few times. V is TRBV5-1 and J is TRBJ2-7; 7 nucleotides match TRBD1. This CDR3 comprises 12 residues. The germline V gene has CDR1 SGHRS and CDR2 YFSETQ. The V and J ends lost 7 bases and 0 bases, in that order; junction bases with no gene match: 1. This CDR3 reads CASGTASYEQYF. CDR3 DNA sequence: TGCGCCAGCGGGACAGCCTCCTACGAGCAGTACTTC.

In its sample, this clonotype was seen a few times. The rearrangement uses TRBV27 and TRBJ2-3; tentatively, D is TRBD1 (5 bases). Per the germline V gene, CDR1 is MNHEY and CDR2 is SMNVEV (reference sequence). Trimming took off 6 bases at V and 1 base at J, with 11 bases between the two ends. The CDR3 has 14 amino acids. CDR3 region: CASSPLGGTDTQYF. The CDR3 DNA reads as TGTGCCAGCAGCCCTCTAGGGGGCACAGATACGCAGTATTTT.

The chain has TRBV24-1 and TRBJ2-1, with 9 bases matching TRBD2. The V and J ends lost 4 bases and 12 bases, in that order; junction bases with no gene match: 12. The CDR3 loop spans 15 amino acids. From germline, CDR1 is KGHDR and CDR2 SFDVKD. In DNA, the CDR3 is TGTGCCACCAGTGAATTAGCGGGAGTGGCGACTGGGCAGTTCTTC. Translated, it gives CATSELAGVATGQFF.

This clonotype has more than one count but fewer than ten. The chain uses TRBV7-2 and TRBJ2-2, with 10 nucleotides matching TRBD2. The CDR3 is made up of 14 amino acids. Trimming took 5 bases from V and 5 from J; bases not matched to a gene: 2. Per the germline V gene, CDR1 is SGHTA and CDR2 is FQGNSA. CDR3 sequence reads: CASSRLAGTGELFF. DNA for the CDR3: TGTGCCAGCAGCCGACTAGCGGGTACCGGGGAGCTGTTTTTT.

This clonotype was counted only a few times. The chain is built from TRBV7-2 and TRBJ2-3; TRBD2 matches at 8 bases. The CDR3 consists of 13 residues. With V trimmed by 5 bases and J by 4 bases, 2 bases remained unmatched. In germline, CDR1 is SGHTA, CDR2 FQGNSA. The chain's CDR3 is CASSRGGPDTQYF. Here the CDR3 DNA reads TGTGCCAGCAGCCGGGGGGGACCAGATACGCAGTATTTT.

Many counts were recorded for this clonotype. The chain combines TRBV7-8 with TRBJ2-3; D ambiguous. Germline lookup yields CDR1 SGHVS and CDR2 FQNEAQ. The CDR3 has 14 amino acids. V was trimmed by 6 bases and J by 1 base, leaving 11 bases between them. DNA of the CDR3: TGTGCCAGCAGTCTCCCCGTCCGCACAGATACGCAGTATTTT. It yields the protein CASSLPVRTDTQYF.

This clonotype has ten or more counts. J is TRBJ2-7 and V is TRBV11-1, with 7 bases aligning to TRBD1. V was clipped by 6 bases and J by 2 bases; unmatched bases: 7. The CDR3 extends over 14 amino acids. In germline, CDR1 is SGHAT, CDR2 FQDESV (reference sequence). The CDR3 region is CASSAGTATYEQYF. DNA for the CDR3: TGTGCCAGCAGTGCCGGGACAGCCACCTACGAGCAGTACTTC.

At least ten counts were recorded for this clonotype. The chain combines TRBV18 with TRBJ1-3; no reliable D call. CDR1 is KGHSH and CDR2 is LQKENI in the germline V gene. The CDR3 loop spans 17 amino acids. V shed 5 bases and J shed 4 bases, with 21 bases lying between them. The chain's CDR3 is CASSFISSRTSGNTIYF. The CDR3 DNA reads TGTGCCAGCTCATTTATCTCGAGTCGGACTTCCGGAAACACCATATATTTT.

The V gene is TRBV12-3 or TRBV12-4, the J gene TRBJ2-2; D uncertain. Between the trimmed V and J ends, which lost 6 bases and 5 bases, there was a span of 13 bases. The CDR3 runs to 14 residues. The CDR3 DNA follows: TGTGCCAGCAGCCCAGAAGGAGAGACCGGGGAGCTGTTTTTT. Translated: CASSPEGETGELFF.

The chain uses TRBV20-1 and TRBJ2-1; 9 nucleotides match TRBD2. CDR3 length equals 19 residues. The junction had 25 bases not matched to a gene; V was cut back by 6 bases and J by 7 bases. CDR1 and CDR2 (germline): DFQATT, SNEGSKA (reference sequence). CDR3 sequence (DNA): TGCAGTGCCCCTGACCCGCAGGGATGGATAGCGGGAGTGGGGAATGAGCAGTTCTTC. This encodes CSAPDPQGWIAGVGNEQFF.

This chain uses TRBV5-1 with TRBJ2-7; D is possibly TRBD2 (5 bases). The CDR3 totals 15 residues. Germline CDR1 SGHRS, CDR2 YFSETQ. Trimming pared 4 bases from V and 0 bases from J, leaving 14 bases between. The DNA of the CDR3 is TGCGCCAGCAGCGCCGGGGAAGGGAGCTCCTACGAGCAGTACTTC. Translation gives CASSAGEGSSYEQYF.

This clonotype was seen many times. The chain couples TRBV7-9 to TRBJ1-1, with D hard to call. V was clipped by 5 bases and J by 6 bases, with 13 bases between them. There are 13 residues in the CDR3. CDR1 and CDR2 (germline): SEHNR, FQNEAQ (reference sequence). The CDR3 sequence is CASSPEVVAEAFF. In DNA form, the CDR3 reads TGTGCCAGCAGCCCCGAGGTAGTGGCTGAAGCTTTCTTT.

There are a few counts of this clonotype. The V and J genes are TRBV7-3 and TRBJ2-6; 7 positions match TRBD1. Germline CDR1 and CDR2: SGHTA and FQGTGA. V trimming: 5 bases; J trimming: 1 base; junction bases outside the gene matches: 8. The CDR3 loop spans 17 amino acids. DNA of the CDR3: TGTGCCAGCAGCCTGAGACAGGGTGGATCTGGGGCCAACGTCCTGACTTTC. It specifies CASSLRQGGSGANVLTF.

This clonotype was counted between two and nine times. The chain couples TRBV4-3 to TRBJ2-7, with 16 positions matching TRBD2. Germline V lookup: CDR1 LGHNA, CDR2 YSLEER. V lost 3 bases to trimming and J lost 3 bases; unmatched junction nucleotides: 2. The CDR3 sequence is 16 residues long. The CDR3 sequence: CASSQGTSGRVYEQYF. CDR3 DNA sequence: TGCGCCAGCAGCCAGGGGACTAGCGGGAGGGTCTACGAGCAGTACTTC.

This clonotype appeared a few times. The chain uses TRBV7-2 and TRBJ2-1, with 9 bases fitting TRBD2. V gave up 5 bases and J gave up 5 bases; unmatched junction bases: 7. This CDR3 contains 15 residues. Looked up from germline, CDR1 is SGHTA and CDR2 is FQGNSA. The CDR3 loop is CASSPRTSDNNEQFF. The CDR3 region has the DNA TGTGCCAGCAGCCCTCGGACTAGCGATAACAATGAGCAGTTCTTC.

V is TRBV25-1 and J is TRBJ1-1, with no clear D. V shed 4 bases and J shed 2 bases, with 8 bases lying between them. CDR3 length: 13 residues. Germline V gene data show CDR1 as MGHDK and CDR2 as SYGVNS. This CDR3 reads CASSGRHNTEAFF. DNA for the CDR3: TGTGCCAGCAGTGGTCGGCATAACACTGAAGCTTTCTTT.

This chain joins TRBV29-1 and TRBJ2-5; D remains ambiguous. Trimming shortened V by 5 bases and J by 5 bases, and 12 bases separated the two germline ends. This CDR3 region has 12 residues. The germline V gene encodes CDR1 SQVTM and CDR2 ANQGSEA. The CDR3 reads CSVNGALETQYF. For the CDR3, the DNA is TGCAGCGTTAACGGAGCGCTGGAGACCCAGTACTTC. Looking up the rest from reference TRBV29-1 and TRBJ2-5 gives the full variable domain: SAVISQKPSRDICQRGTSLTIQCQVDSQVTMMFWYRQQPGQSLTLIATANQGSEATYESGFVIDKFPISRPNLTFSTLTVSNMSPEDSSIYLCSVNGALETQYFGPGTRLLVL.

The CDR3 region is CASSLQTGSYNEQFF. The CDR3 DNA reads as TGTGCCAGCAGCTTGCAGACAGGCTCCTACAATGAGCAGTTCTTC. This chain links TRBV7-9 with TRBJ2-1; a possible D gene is TRBD1 (6 bases). The germline V gene has CDR1 SEHNR and CDR2 FQNEAQ (reference sequence). CDR3 size: 15 residues. V gave up 3 bases and J gave up 0 bases, with 9 bases separating them. Complete variable domain (other parts from reference TRBV7-9 and TRBJ2-1): DTGVSQNPRHKITKRGQNVTFRCDPISEHNRLYWYRQTLGQGPEFLTYFQNEAQLEKSRLLSDRFSAERPKGSFSTLEIQRTEQGDSAMYLCASSLQTGSYNEQFFGPGTRLTVL.

V gene TRBV6-4 combines with J gene TRBJ1-6; tentatively, D is TRBD1 (5 bases). This CDR3 region has 14 residues. CDR1 is MRHNA, CDR2 SNTAGT, per germline. Trimming removed 6 bases at V and 7 bases at J, with 13 bases between. This CDR3 reads CASSEGRENSPLHF. The DNA of the CDR3 is TGTGCCAGCAGCGAGGGACGGGAGAATTCACCCCTCCACTTT.

V gene TRBV10-3 combines with J gene TRBJ1-3, with a weak D call TRBD1 (5 bases). The CDR3 is 14 amino acids. Trimming shortened V by 4 bases and J by 0 bases, and 7 bases separated the two germline ends. Germline V gene lookup returns CDR1 ENHRY and CDR2 SYGVKD. The CDR3 here is CAISGDGSGNTIYF. Here the CDR3 DNA reads TGTGCCATCAGTGGGGACGGCTCTGGAAACACCATATATTTT.

This clonotype occurred a few times. The chain joins TRBV24-1 to TRBJ2-3; D gene uncertain. The V gene lost 9 bases and the J gene lost 0 bases, with 12 bases spanning the gap. CDR3 length equals 14 residues. Germline values: CDR1 KGHDR, CDR2 SFDVKD. The CDR3 DNA reads as TGTGCCACCCCGTCAGCCTCGAGCACAGATACGCAGTATTTT. This gives the protein CATPSASSTDTQYF.

This clonotype was counted only a few times. The chain recombines TRBV19 with TRBJ2-3, with D perhaps being TRBD1 or TRBD2 (6 bases each). The CDR3 runs 14 residues. V was clipped by 4 bases and J by 3 bases, with 11 bases between them. Germline V lookup: CDR1 LNHDA, CDR2 SQIVND (reference sequence). The CDR3 reads CASSTGAGTDTQYF. The CDR3 coding sequence is TGTGCCAGTAGTACGGGGGCAGGAACAGATACGCAGTATTTT. Full variable domain (outside the CDR3, taken from reference TRBV19 and TRBJ2-3): DGGITQSPKYLFRKEGQNVTLSCEQNLNHDAMYWYRQDPGQGLRLIYYSQIVNDFQKGDIAEGYSVSREKKESFPLTVTSAQKNPTAFYLCASSTGAGTDTQYFGPGTRLTVL.

The rearrangement links TRBV10-3 to TRBJ1-1; D is perhaps TRBD1 (6 bases). There are 15 residues in the CDR3. Germline V lookup: CDR1 ENHRY, CDR2 SYGVKD. Trimming removed 6 bases from V and 4 bases from J, with 18 bases in between. CDR3 residues: CAISPKQGVATEAFF. The CDR3 nucleotides read TGTGCCATCAGCCCTAAACAGGGCGTTGCCACTGAAGCTTTCTTT.

Only a few counts were recorded for this clonotype. The rearrangement links TRBV5-1 to TRBJ1-4; no firm D call. Trimming left V 0 bases short and J 2 bases short, with 8 bases between. This CDR3 is built from 15 residues. Germline-derived CDR1 and CDR2 are SGHRS and YFSETQ. The CDR3 here is CASSLGPLTNEKLFF. The CDR3 DNA reads as TGCGCCAGCAGCTTGGGCCCCCTTACTAATGAAAAACTGTTTTTT.

This clonotype turned up a few times. The chain has TRBV6-2 or TRBV6-3 and TRBJ2-7; TRBD2 might be the D (6 bases). Germline V gene lookup returns CDR1 MNHEY and CDR2 SVGEGT. Between the trimmed V and J ends, which lost 7 bases and 4 bases, there was a span of 11 bases. There are 12 residues in the CDR3. As DNA, the CDR3 is TGTGCCAGCAAGTGGGCGGGGTACGAGCAGTACTTC. Its protein is CASKWAGYEQYF.

The chain combines TRBV20-1 with TRBJ2-2; 9 bases fit TRBD2. This CDR3 has 15 residues. V shed 0 bases, J shed 7 bases, and the junction held 6 bases outside the gene matches. The germline V gene encodes CDR1 DFQATT and CDR2 SNEGSKA (reference sequence). CDR3 loop: CSARDGGRAGGELFF. CDR3 in DNA: TGCAGTGCTAGAGATGGCGGGAGGGCCGGCGGGGAGCTGTTTTTT.